This T cell receptor (beta chain) was captured in a study of blood T cell repertoires in COVID-19. Using immunoSEQ multiplex PCR, the repertoire was profiled, and TCRdb retains in-frame clones only, with some absent. The top ten clones hold around 0.96% of a sample with about 310,000 clones, almost 90% of them seen once. With 5 bases clipped from V and 0 bases from J, the junction kept 3 bases outside the gene matches. The CDR3 consists of 16 residues. Germline CDR1 SGHAT, CDR2 FQNNGV. Sequenced: peripheral blood. The sequence was collected from a woman aged 35 to 49 with COVID-19, enrolled during active disease. The chain has TRBV11-2 and TRBJ2-5; 13 bases fit TRBD2. CDR3 region: CASSPGLAGYQETQYF. Here the CDR3 DNA reads TGTGCCAGCAGCCCGGGACTAGCGGGATACCAAGAGACCCAGTACTTC. Filled out from reference TRBV11-2 and TRBJ2-5, the complete variable domain reads EAGVAQSPRYKIIEKRQSVAFWCNPISGHATLYWYQQILGQGPKLLIQFQNNGVVDDSQLPKDRFSAERLKGVDSTLKIQPAKLEDSAVYLCASSPGLAGYQETQYFGPGTRLLVL.